A single sample is the source of the 32 T cell receptor beta chains below, sequenced in a study of shared clonotypes between healthy human individuals. Only CD45RO-negative cells positively selected for CCR7 counted as naive CD8 cells, so terminally differentiated effector memory CD45RA+ cells were excluded. Data came from immunoSEQ multiplex PCR; TCRdb stores just in-frame clones and leaves some out. Of about 2.2 million clones in the sample, 93% are singletons; the top ten hold about 1.7%. The sample comprised naive CD8+ T cells from PBMCs. The receptors shown here come from a man younger than 35 in good health. Some clones in this sample may be carry-over from other donors' samples.

The chain links TRBV5-3 to TRBJ2-3; 9 nucleotides match TRBD1. TRBV5-3 is identified as an open reading frame with a role that is uncertain. V lost 4 bases to trimming and J lost 4 bases; unmatched junction nucleotides: 7. The length of the CDR3 is 15 residues. The CDR3 bases are TGTGCCAGAAGCCTCCCGGACAGGGGTGCAGATACGCAGTATTTT. Protein product: CARSLPDRGADTQYF.

J is TRBJ2-7 and V is TRBV7-9; D unclear. Germline-derived CDR1 and CDR2 are SEHNR and FQNEAQ (reference sequence). This CDR3 is 15 amino acids long. Trimming left V 5 bases short and J 0 bases short, with 14 bases between. CDR3 in DNA: TGTGCCAGCAGCCCAAACGGCATCAGCTCCTACGAGCAGTACTTC. It codes for CASSPNGISSYEQYF. Combining the CDR3 with reference TRBV7-9 and TRBJ2-7 gives the whole variable domain DTGVSQNPRHKITKRGQNVTFRCDPISEHNRLYWYRQTLGQGPEFLTYFQNEAQLEKSRLLSDRFSAERPKGSFSTLEIQRTEQGDSAMYLCASSPNGISSYEQYFGPGTRLTVT.

The chain uses TRBV5-6 and TRBJ1-1; D may be TRBD1 (6 bases). The germline V gene encodes CDR1 SGHDT and CDR2 YYEEEE. The CDR3 has 18 residues. V lost 4 bases, J lost 5 bases, and 27 bases lay in between. The CDR3, as DNA: TGTGCCAGCAGCCCCAGAAGAAATCCAGGGGTGGGCAGAACTGAAGCTTTCTTT. It encodes CASSPRRNPGVGRTEAFF.

This chain links TRBV13 with TRBJ2-7; 11 bases align to TRBD2. The germline V gene encodes CDR1 PRHDT and CDR2 FYEKMQ (reference sequence). The CDR3 is made up of 20 amino acids. The ends lost 5 bases at V and 5 bases at J; junction bases unmatched: 23. CDR3 sequence: CASSERTGDSTSGSHHEQYF. The CDR3 bases are TGTGCCAGCAGCGAAAGGACAGGGGACTCCACTAGCGGGAGCCACCACGAGCAGTACTTC.

To note about this clone: Other nucleotide sequences from this sample produce the same CDR3. This chain joins TRBV13 and TRBJ2-7; D is ambiguous. CDR3 length equals 13 residues. The germline CDR1 and CDR2 sequences are PRHDT and FYEKMQ (reference sequence). V lost 1 base to trimming and J lost 0 bases, with 4 bases between them. The CDR3 here is CASSLDSSYEQYF. The CDR3 nucleotides are TGTGCCAGCAGCTTAGACTCCTCCTACGAGCAGTACTTC.

The chain carries TRBV27 and TRBJ2-7, with D possibly being TRBD2 (6 bases). This CDR3 contains 15 residues. V dropped 2 bases and J dropped 3 bases, with 14 bases sitting between them. Germline V gene sequence: CDR1 MNHEY, CDR2 SMNVEV (reference sequence). As DNA, the CDR3 is TGTGCCAGCAGTTTACCCCGGAGGGGCGTCTACGAGCAGTACTTC. Its translation is CASSLPRRGVYEQYF.

The chain has TRBV10-2 and TRBJ2-3, with D hard to call. The ends were cut back, 0 bases at V and 0 bases at J, with 1 base in the middle. Germline V gene sequence: CDR1 WSHSY, CDR2 SAAADI. This CDR3 is built from 13 residues. This CDR3 is CASSESSTDTQYF. The CDR3 DNA follows: TGCGCCAGCAGTGAGTCGAGCACAGATACGCAGTATTTT.

CDR3 DNA sequence: TGTGCCAGCAGCTTCCTTGGGACAAATAACTATGGCTACACCTTC. It specifies CASSFLGTNNYGYTF. This rearrangement joins TRBV5-6 to TRBJ1-2; tentative D call: TRBD1 (6 bases). The CDR3 has 15 amino acids. Looked up from germline, CDR1 is SGHDT and CDR2 is YYEEEE. V lost 2 bases and J 1 base, leaving 12 bases between the germline ends.

V and J are TRBV11-2 and TRBJ2-2; D not certain. This CDR3 has 16 amino acids. Germline assignment: CDR1 SGHAT and CDR2 FQNNGV. Trimming shortened V by 1 base and J by 1 base, and 10 bases separated the two germline ends. CDR3 region: CASSLGLLGNTGELFF. In DNA, the CDR3 is TGTGCCAGCAGCTTAGGACTTTTGGGGAACACCGGGGAGCTGTTTTTT.

The V gene is TRBV6-5, the J gene TRBJ1-4; 7 nucleotides align to TRBD1. The germline gives CDR1 MNHEY, CDR2 SVGAGI. J was trimmed by 4 bases and V by 5 bases; bases with no gene match: 7. The CDR3 extends over 15 amino acids. CDR3 nucleotides: TGTGCCAGCAGTATCCGACAGGGTATTAATGAAAAACTGTTTTTT. It specifies CASSIRQGINEKLFF.

The V gene is TRBV7-2, the J gene TRBJ1-4; perhaps TRBD1 as D (5 bases). Trimming shortened V by 5 bases and J by 11 bases, and 24 bases separated the two germline ends. From germline, CDR1 is SGHTA and CDR2 FQGNSA. This CDR3 has 16 amino acids. The CDR3 coding sequence is TGTGCCAGCAGCGCGGGCTTTGCCGGGACTGCGCGGAAACTGTTTTTT. Protein product: CASSAGFAGTARKLFF.

The rearrangement uses TRBV9 and TRBJ2-5, with 8 bases fitting TRBD1. Germline V gene sequence: CDR1 SGDLS, CDR2 YYNGEE. The CDR3 has 13 residues. J gave up 3 bases and V 4 bases, and 2 bases lay outside the gene matches. CDR3 sequence (DNA): TGTGCCAGCAGCACGGACAGGGAAGAGACCCAGTACTTC. This gives the protein CASSTDREETQYF.

With regard to this clone: Other nucleotide sequences from this sample produce the same CDR3. V usage is TRBV9 and J usage is TRBJ2-2, with 12 bases aligning to TRBD2. V gave up 2 bases and J gave up 5 bases; unmatched junction bases: 7. The CDR3 spans 17 residues. CDR1 and CDR2 (germline): SGDLS, YYNGEE. The CDR3 loop reads CASSVPRLAGDTGELFF. The CDR3 coding sequence is TGTGCCAGCAGCGTTCCCAGACTAGCGGGAGATACCGGGGAGCTGTTTTTT.

The genes are TRBV28 and TRBJ2-1; TRBD2 matches at 7 bases. Germline CDR1 reads MDHEN; CDR2 reads SYDVKM. Unmatched junction bases numbered 7, after V lost 4 bases and J lost 4 bases. This CDR3 has 15 amino acids. Written as DNA, the CDR3 is TGTGCCAGCAGTTACGGGGCTAGCGGTTACAATGAGCAGTTCTTC. Translated, it gives CASSYGASGYNEQFF.

The chain employs TRBV7-8 and TRBJ2-6; D assignment may be TRBD1 or TRBD2 (5 bases each). Germline-derived CDR1 and CDR2 are SGHVS and FQNEAQ. The ends were cut back, 5 bases at V and 0 bases at J, with 17 bases in the middle. The CDR3 totals 18 residues. CDR3 in DNA: TGTGCCAGCAGCCTCGGGTGGCAGGGACCCTCTGGGGCCAACGTCCTGACTTTC. It codes for CASSLGWQGPSGANVLTF.

The chain carries TRBV18 and TRBJ2-3; 12 bases are shared with TRBD2. Germline CDR1 reads KGHSH; CDR2 reads LQKENI. This CDR3 has 17 amino acids. The trim removed 3 bases at V and 4 bases at J, leaving 8 bases unmatched. The chain's CDR3 is CASSPKTSGGPADTQYF. The CDR3 DNA is TGTGCCAGCTCACCTAAGACTAGCGGGGGTCCAGCAGATACGCAGTATTTT. Variable domain in full (rest from reference TRBV18 and TRBJ2-3): NAGVMQNPRHLVRRRGQEARLRCSPMKGHSHVYWYRQLPEEGLKFMVYLQKENIIDESGMPKERFSAEFPKEGPSILRIQQVVRGDSAAYFCASSPKTSGGPADTQYFGPGTRLTVL.

The rearrangement links TRBV30 to TRBJ1-2; D is unresolved. From germline, CDR1 is GTSNPN and CDR2 SVGIG (reference sequence). This CDR3 region has 13 residues. V was pared by 0 bases and J by 7 bases, with 12 bases between. The DNA of the CDR3 is TGTGCCTGGAGTGTAGGAGGGCTAGGTGGCTACACCTTC. It is translated as CAWSVGGLGGYTF.

As regards this clone: Other DNA sequences in the same sample also yield this CDR3. This chain links TRBV27 with TRBJ1-2; D is unclear. Germline V gene data show CDR1 as MNHEY and CDR2 as SMNVEV (reference sequence). V was shortened by 0 bases and J by 2 bases, with 4 bases between the two germline ends. The CDR3 consists of 13 residues. CDR3 loop: CASSLSINYGYTF. In DNA form, the CDR3 reads TGTGCCAGCAGTTTATCGATCAACTATGGCTACACCTTC.

The V gene is TRBV27, the J gene TRBJ1-4, with 10 bases fitting TRBD1. Losses at the gene ends were 5 bases for V and 7 bases for J; bases not matched to a gene: 10. CDR3 length: 16 amino acids. Germline CDR1 MNHEY, CDR2 SMNVEV (reference sequence). The CDR3 sequence: CASSATQTGGSEKLFF. The CDR3, as DNA: TGTGCCAGCAGTGCTACCCAGACAGGGGGCAGTGAAAAACTGTTTTTT.

The CDR3: CAWNQLSGRLSEQYF. The DNA of the CDR3 is TGTGCCTGGAACCAGTTGAGCGGACGCCTATCCGAGCAGTACTTC. This chain uses TRBV30 with TRBJ2-7, with D tentatively TRBD2 (5 bases). V was trimmed by 4 bases and J by 6 bases, leaving 22 bases between them. Per the germline V gene, CDR1 is GTSNPN and CDR2 is SVGIG (reference sequence). The length of the CDR3 is 15 residues.

The V gene is TRBV7-9, the J gene TRBJ2-1, with D possibly TRBD2 on 6 matching bases. Germline values: CDR1 SEHNR, CDR2 FQNEAQ (reference sequence). V lost 7 bases and J lost 13, with 20 bases in between. CDR3 length equals 13 residues. The DNA of the CDR3 is TGTGCCAGCACCCCCTCACGCGGGACTCGTCAGTTCTTC. Translated, it gives CASTPSRGTRQFF.

The V and J genes are TRBV19 and TRBJ2-7; TRBD2 matches 7 bases. CDR1 LNHDA and CDR2 SQIVND come from the germline V gene (reference sequence). The ends lost 6 bases at V and 2 bases at J; junction bases unmatched: 10. This CDR3 region has 15 residues. DNA for the CDR3: TGTGCCAGTAGCCTCGACGGGGAGGGCCCCTACGAGCAGTACTTC. Translated, it gives CASSLDGEGPYEQYF.

A remark on this clone: This CDR3 is also generated by other DNA sequences in the sample. V is TRBV27 and J is TRBJ2-5; TRBD2 aligns across 9 bases. This CDR3 comprises 14 residues. V trimming: 3 bases; J trimming: 4 bases; junction bases outside the gene matches: 3. Germline CDR1 is MNHEY and CDR2 is SMNVEV (reference sequence). CDR3 loop: CASSLGRGGETQYF. The CDR3, as DNA: TGTGCCAGCAGTTTGGGGCGGGGGGGAGAGACCCAGTACTTC.

The chain links TRBV27 to TRBJ1-1; 8 nucleotides match TRBD1. V was pared by 5 bases and J by 3 bases, with 5 bases of the junction left unmatched. The CDR3 spans 14 residues. Germline CDR1 MNHEY, CDR2 SMNVEV (reference sequence). The CDR3 spells CASSPGGLYTEAFF. Written as DNA, the CDR3 is TGTGCCAGCAGTCCAGGGGGCCTTTACACTGAAGCTTTCTTT.

The rearrangement joins TRBV11-2 to TRBJ2-7; 10 nucleotides align to TRBD2. The CDR3 sequence is 17 residues long. Germline V gene sequence: CDR1 SGHAT, CDR2 FQNNGV. V trimming: 6 bases; J trimming: 2 bases; junction bases outside the gene matches: 13. The CDR3 bases are TGTGCCAGCAGTATCGTAGGTGGACTAGCGGATGCCTACGAGCAGTACTTC. Translated, it gives CASSIVGGLADAYEQYF.

J is TRBJ2-3 and V is TRBV27; no definite D call. The length of the CDR3 is 15 residues. Between the trimmed V and J ends, which lost 6 bases and 0 bases, there was a span of 13 bases. Germline values: CDR1 MNHEY, CDR2 SMNVEV (reference sequence). The CDR3 DNA reads as TGTGCCAGCAGCATGATCCTAGGGAGCACAGATACGCAGTATTTT. Residues: CASSMILGSTDTQYF.

This chain connects TRBV15 to TRBJ2-1, with 10 bases matching TRBD2. The CDR3 covers 17 residues. The J segment lost 6 bases and the V segment lost 0 bases, leaving 8 bases of the junction unmatched. Germline-derived CDR1 and CDR2 are LNHNV and YYDKDF (reference sequence). CDR3 residues: CATSRDYLAGVGNEQFF. CDR3 sequence (DNA): TGTGCCACCAGCAGAGACTACCTAGCGGGAGTTGGCAATGAGCAGTTCTTC.

A single count supports this clone. This rearrangement joins TRBV5-5 to TRBJ2-1; D may be TRBD2 (5 bases). Germline V CDR1 and CDR2: SGHKS, YYEKEE (reference sequence). The CDR3 sequence is 13 residues long. Trimming cost V 0 bases and J 4 bases, with 5 bases left between them. CDR3 DNA sequence: TGTGCCAGCAGCTTGGGCGGGTACAATGAGCAGTTCTTC. Its translation is CASSLGGYNEQFF.

This sequence joins TRBV9 and TRBJ2-7; the match to TRBD1 covers 10 bases. Trimming removed 4 bases from V and 7 bases from J; junction bases left unmatched: 8. The CDR3 has 14 amino acids. The V gene's germline CDR1 is SGDLS and CDR2 YYNGEE. As DNA, the CDR3 is TGTGCCAGCAGCCCTTCGGGACAGGGGTGGGAGCAGTACTTC. It translates to CASSPSGQGWEQYF.

The chain recombines TRBV5-8 with TRBJ2-1, with TRBD2 matching over 8 bases. This CDR3 has 12 residues. Germline loops: CDR1 SGHTS, CDR2 YDEGEE. V shed 1 base, J shed 15 bases, and the junction held 6 bases outside the gene matches. CDR3 loop: CASSLLREGLFF. The CDR3 DNA reads TGTGCCAGCAGCTTGCTCCGGGAGGGGTTGTTCTTC.

V gene TRBV27 combines with J gene TRBJ2-7; D gene uncertain. V was cut by 5 bases and J by 0 bases, with 17 bases left in between. Germline CDR1 is MNHEY and CDR2 is SMNVEV (reference sequence). The length of the CDR3 is 16 residues. CDR3 loop: CASSPSASTSSYEQYF. The CDR3 DNA sequence: TGTGCCAGCAGTCCCAGCGCATCCACTTCCTCCTACGAGCAGTACTTC.

CDR3 sequence (DNA): TGCGCCAGCAGTCATACGAGGAGTCCCGCGAACACCGGGGAGCTGTTTTTT. Encoded protein: CASSHTRSPANTGELFF. The chain has TRBV23-1 and TRBJ2-2; D uncertain. TRBV23-1 is an ORF, with its function uncertain. Deletions cut 3 bases from V and 0 bases from J, with 14 bases between. The CDR3 spans 17 residues.